This T cell receptor (beta chain) was sequenced during a study of cytomegalovirus exposure and HLA in healthy donors. Turning to the study itself: The same platform was used for the roughly 130 validation repertoires as for the approximately 630 first-cohort repertoires, as reported in a later analysis.

This table comes from immunoSEQ multiplex PCR, and its TCRdb copy is limited to in-frame clones, with some not included. Of about 120,000 clones listed, 88% are singletons. V shed 4 bases and J shed 9 bases, with 13 bases lying between them. The length of the CDR3 is 13 residues. From germline, CDR1 is LGHNA and CDR2 YSLEER. Of note for this clone: Its antigen is unidentified.

Findings and caveats of the study: Most observed TCR sequences were rare, whereas some public TCRs were detected in many donors. In vitro, three CMV-associated chains proved specific for CMV antigens. Associated with cytomegalovirus, according to the listing, were some 180 TCR beta chains.

Sample: PBMCs. This chain connects TRBV4-3 to TRBJ2-1; D gene ambiguous. The clonotype was recovered from a woman in her late teens or twenties in good health and CMV-seropositive. CDR3 residues: CASSPIFLAEQFF. CDR3 DNA: TGCGCCAGCAGCCCGATTTTTCTGGCTGAGCAGTTCTTC.